This TCR beta chain is drawn from a study of T cells expressing NK-cell markers. Study summary: Sequencing of TCR beta repertoires drew on sorted CD3+CD56+NKG2C+, CD3+CD56+NKG2C- and CD3+CD56-NKG2C+ T cells. Just one sequenced donor of eight was HCMV-seronegative, while seven were seropositive.

As to this clonotype: Its specificity is not known.

TCRdb re-called the 5' RACE reads and catalogs CDR3 proteins one per entry, DNA excluded. This sample's clone table lists 440,000 or so distinct CDR3 sequences. The CDR3 runs 14 residues. Germline lookup yields CDR1 KGHSH and CDR2 LQKENI. Study results and caveats: The CD3+CD56-NKG2C+ fraction was also led by these clonotypes in a few donors. Dominant NKG2C+ clonotype frequencies of roughly 1.0-7.0% of CD8+ T cells were measured in five or six donors.

This sequence joins TRBV18 and TRBJ2-7. The clonotype comes from a woman aged 18 to 75 in good health. Material: blood T cells: a sorted CD56 or NKG2C T cell subset, CD4+ or CD8+ T cells, or bulk PBMC T cells (not recorded which). The CDR3 loop is CASSPSGPTYEQYF.